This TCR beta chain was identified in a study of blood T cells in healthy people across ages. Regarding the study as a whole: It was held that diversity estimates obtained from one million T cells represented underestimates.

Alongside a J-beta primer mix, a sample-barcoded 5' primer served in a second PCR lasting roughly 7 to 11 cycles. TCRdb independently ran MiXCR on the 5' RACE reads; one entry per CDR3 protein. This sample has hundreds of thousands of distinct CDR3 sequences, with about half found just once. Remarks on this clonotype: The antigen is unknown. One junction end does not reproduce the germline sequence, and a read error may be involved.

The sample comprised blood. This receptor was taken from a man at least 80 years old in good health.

CDR3 region: CSARSTTNNRYNEQYF. For the CDR3, the DNA is TGTAGTGCTAGATCCACCACCAACAACAGGTACAATGAGCAGTACTTC. The chain combines TRBV20-1 with TRBJ2-1; D may be TRBD1 (5 bases). Matching the DNA end better, TRBJ2-7 makes the J call doubtful. Germline V gene data show CDR1 as DFQATT and CDR2 as SNEGSKA (reference sequence). The CDR3 consists of 16 residues.